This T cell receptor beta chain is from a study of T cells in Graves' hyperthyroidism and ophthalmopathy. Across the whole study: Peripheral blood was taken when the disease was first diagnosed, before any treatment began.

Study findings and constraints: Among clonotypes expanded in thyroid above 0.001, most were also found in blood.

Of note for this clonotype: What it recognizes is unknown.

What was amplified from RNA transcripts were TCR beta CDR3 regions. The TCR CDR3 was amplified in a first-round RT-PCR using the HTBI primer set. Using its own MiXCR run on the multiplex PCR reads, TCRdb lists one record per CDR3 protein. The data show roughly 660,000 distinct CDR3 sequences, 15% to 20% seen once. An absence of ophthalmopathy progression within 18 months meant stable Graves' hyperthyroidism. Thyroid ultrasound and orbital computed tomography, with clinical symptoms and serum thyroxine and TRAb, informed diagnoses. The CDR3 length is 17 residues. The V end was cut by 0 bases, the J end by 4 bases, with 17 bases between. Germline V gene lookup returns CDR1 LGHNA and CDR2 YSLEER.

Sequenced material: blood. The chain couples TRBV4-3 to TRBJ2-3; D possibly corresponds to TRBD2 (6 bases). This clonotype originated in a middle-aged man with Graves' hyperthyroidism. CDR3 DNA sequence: TGCGCCAGCAGCCAAGATGGATTAGCGGAATCGCCAGATACGCAGTATTTT. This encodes CASSQDGLAESPDTQYF.